This entry lists 21 T cell receptor beta chains sequenced from one sample in a study of cytomegalovirus exposure and HLA in healthy donors. Method: immunoSEQ multiplex PCR; TCRdb's copy keeps in-frame clones and lacks some. The data contain about 56,000 clones, 85% to 95% of them singletons. Sequenced input: PBMCs. The receptors stem from a woman younger than 30 in good health and CMV-seropositive.

Only one count was recorded for this clone. The chain links TRBV4-2 to TRBJ2-1; D possibly corresponds to TRBD1 (6 bases). This CDR3 is built from 15 residues. The germline V gene encodes CDR1 LGHNA and CDR2 YNFKEQ. The V and J ends lost 0 bases and 2 bases respectively, with 8 bases between them. The chain's CDR3 is CASSQEGGPYNEQFF. DNA of the CDR3: TGTGCCAGCAGCCAAGAAGGGGGACCCTACAATGAGCAGTTCTTC.

This clone came up a few times. The sample holds other DNA sequences that translate to the same CDR3. The gene calls are TRBV27 and TRBJ1-4; the D is unclear. CDR3 length: 13 residues. Trimming cost V 6 bases and J 11 bases, with 16 bases left between them. Germline lookup yields CDR1 MNHEY and CDR2 SMNVEV (reference sequence). CDR3 sequence reads: CASSLGPWEKLFF. The CDR3 DNA is TGTGCCAGCAGCCTAGGGCCATGGGAGAAACTGTTTTTT.

V usage is TRBV10-1 and J usage is TRBJ2-7; 10 nucleotides agree with TRBD1. Unmatched junction bases numbered 5, after V lost 4 bases and J lost 5 bases. The germline CDR1 and CDR2 sequences are WNHNN and SYGVQD (reference sequence). The CDR3 is 14 amino acids. The DNA of the CDR3 is TGCGCCAGCAGTGGACCGGGACAGGGGAACGAGCAGTACTTC. Amino acid sequence: CASSGPGQGNEQYF.

This chain links TRBV6-6 with TRBJ2-1, with TRBD2 identical over 7 bases. Germline CDR1 MNHNY, CDR2 SVGAGI (reference sequence). The CDR3 length is 15 residues. V was clipped by 2 bases and J by 0 bases; unmatched bases: 1. CDR3: CASSYGDYSYNEQFF. The CDR3 region has the DNA TGTGCCAGCAGTTACGGGGACTACTCCTACAATGAGCAGTTCTTC.

This chain joins TRBV10-1 and TRBJ1-1; D is perhaps TRBD1 (5 bases). Trimming cost V 5 bases and J 5 bases, with 12 bases left between them. The CDR3 spans 13 residues. The germline V gene has CDR1 WNHNN and CDR2 SYGVQD (reference sequence). The CDR3 is CASSRREGTEAFF. The CDR3 DNA sequence: TGCGCCAGCAGTCGCCGGGAGGGGACTGAAGCTTTCTTT.

The gene calls are TRBV9 and TRBJ2-5; D gene ambiguous. The germline V gene encodes CDR1 SGDLS and CDR2 YYNGEE. CDR3 length: 14 residues. V lost 0 bases and J 5 bases, leaving 11 bases between the germline ends. The CDR3 DNA is TGTGCCAGCAGCGTAGCAGGATTCGGTGAGACCCAGTACTTC. It encodes CASSVAGFGETQYF. The entire variable domain, with the rest obtained from reference TRBV9 and TRBJ2-5, is as follows: DSGVTQTPKHLITATGQRVTLRCSPRSGDLSVYWYQQSLDQGLQFLIQYYNGEERAKGNILERFSAQQFPDLHSELNLSSLELGDSALYFCASSVAGFGETQYFGPGTRLLVL.

This clone has just one count. The rearrangement joins TRBV4-1 to TRBJ2-7; D unresolved. Trimming took off 8 bases at V and 3 bases at J, with 14 bases between the two ends. The CDR3 is made up of 13 amino acids. Germline lookup yields CDR1 MGHRA and CDR2 YSYEKL. CDR3 bases: TGCGCCAGCGGCCCCGGCGGCCACTACGAGCAGTACTTC. This translates into CASGPGGHYEQYF.

This sequence joins TRBV12-5 and TRBJ1-1, with 8 positions matching TRBD1. The CDR3 runs to 15 residues. Looked up from germline, CDR1 is LGHNT and CDR2 is FRNRAP. J gave up 2 bases and V 6 bases, and 8 bases lay outside the gene matches. Here the CDR3 DNA reads TGTGCTAGTGGCCCGCCTGGGACAGGCAACACTGAAGCTTTCTTT. The encoded protein is CASGPPGTGNTEAFF.

V is TRBV6-4 and J is TRBJ2-3; tentatively, D is TRBD2 (7 bases). This CDR3 is built from 16 residues. Germline lookup yields CDR1 MRHNA and CDR2 SNTAGT. V was cut by 2 bases and J by 1 base, with 13 bases left in between. DNA of the CDR3: TGTGCCAGCAGTGACCTCCCCGGGGGGCGCACAGATACGCAGTATTTT. Residues: CASSDLPGGRTDTQYF.

Only a few counts were recorded for this clone. The rearrangement joins TRBV9 to TRBJ2-1, with 9 positions matching TRBD2. V lost 4 bases to trimming and J lost 4 bases; unmatched junction nucleotides: 6. CDR3 length equals 15 residues. Germline lookup yields CDR1 SGDLS and CDR2 YYNGEE. CDR3 sequence reads: CASSYRAGGYNEQFF. The DNA of the CDR3 is TGTGCCAGCAGCTATCGGGCGGGGGGGTACAATGAGCAGTTCTTC. The whole variable domain, filled in from reference TRBV9 and TRBJ2-1, reads DSGVTQTPKHLITATGQRVTLRCSPRSGDLSVYWYQQSLDQGLQFLIQYYNGEERAKGNILERFSAQQFPDLHSELNLSSLELGDSALYFCASSYRAGGYNEQFFGPGTRLTVL.

The CDR3 DNA sequence: TGTGCCAGCAGTGACCCGGGGGGGGGCAATCAGCCCCAGCATTTT. It specifies CASSDPGGGNQPQHF. This chain links TRBV2 with TRBJ1-5; possibly TRBD1 for D (5 bases). Trimming removed 3 bases at V and 2 bases at J, with 11 bases between. Germline V gene sequence: CDR1 SNHLY, CDR2 FYNNEI. The CDR3 contains 15 residues.

This clone occurred once. The chain combines TRBV19 with TRBJ2-5, with 12 bases fitting TRBD2. CDR3 length: 14 residues. Germline V gene data show CDR1 as LNHDA and CDR2 as SQIVND (reference sequence). The ends lost 6 bases at V and 4 bases at J; junction bases unmatched: 3. As DNA, the CDR3 is TGTGCCAGTAGCTTACTAGCGGGGGGAGAGACCCAGTACTTC. Amino acids: CASSLLAGGETQYF.

This clone was recorded once. In nucleotides, the CDR3 is TGTGCCAGCAGCGTAGCGCGGGCCACAGATACGCAGTATTTT. It yields the protein CASSVARATDTQYF. The rearrangement links TRBV9 to TRBJ2-3, with D tentatively TRBD2 (5 bases). The V gene lost 0 bases and the J gene lost 2 bases, with 7 bases spanning the gap. The CDR3 is made up of 14 amino acids. Germline loops: CDR1 SGDLS, CDR2 YYNGEE. Combining the CDR3 with reference TRBV9 and TRBJ2-3 gives the whole variable domain DSGVTQTPKHLITATGQRVTLRCSPRSGDLSVYWYQQSLDQGLQFLIQYYNGEERAKGNILERFSAQQFPDLHSELNLSSLELGDSALYFCASSVARATDTQYFGPGTRLTVL.

The chain recombines TRBV28 with TRBJ1-1; D is uncertain. Trimming cost V 3 bases and J 7 bases, with 9 bases left between them. The CDR3 spans 12 residues. Per germline, CDR1 MDHEN and CDR2 SYDVKM. The CDR3 DNA follows: TGTGCCAGCAGTTTGACCGGGGTTGAAGCTTTCTTT. Residues: CASSLTGVEAFF.

A single count supports this clone. The rearrangement uses TRBV5-1 and TRBJ1-2; D is perhaps TRBD1 (5 bases). V was pared by 0 bases and J by 6 bases, with 12 bases between. Germline CDR1 and CDR2: SGHRS and YFSETQ. This CDR3 contains 14 residues. CDR3 in amino acids: CASSLDGGFNGYTF. The CDR3 DNA follows: TGCGCCAGCAGCTTGGATGGGGGGTTTAATGGCTACACCTTC.

The chain has TRBV4-1 and TRBJ2-7, with D possibly matching TRBD2 (6 bases). V lost 5 bases and J 4 bases, leaving 15 bases between the germline ends. CDR1 MGHRA and CDR2 YSYEKL come from the germline V gene. The CDR3 runs 14 residues. The CDR3 spells CASSFSSGTYEQYF. For the CDR3, the DNA is TGCGCCAGCAGCTTCTCTTCTGGGACTTACGAGCAGTACTTC.

The J gene is TRBJ1-1, the V gene TRBV6-1, with D unclear. Trimming left V 8 bases short and J 1 base short, with 17 bases between. Germline CDR1 reads MNHNS; CDR2 reads SASEGT. The CDR3 has 15 residues. CDR3 amino acids: CASAKAGSSNTEAFF. The CDR3 DNA reads as TGTGCCAGCGCGAAGGCGGGCAGCTCGAACACTGAAGCTTTCTTT.

This clone was recorded only once. The genes are TRBV27 and TRBJ2-3; no definite D call. CDR3 length: 13 residues. V lost 5 bases and J lost 2, with 8 bases in between. Looked up from germline, CDR1 is MNHEY and CDR2 is SMNVEV (reference sequence). The chain's CDR3 is CASSPPFTDTQYF. CDR3 DNA: TGTGCCAGCAGTCCCCCATTCACAGATACGCAGTATTTT.

The J gene is TRBJ2-2, the V gene TRBV25-1, with 10 bases identical to TRBD1. Germline CDR1 MGHDK, CDR2 SYGVNS. J lost 2 bases, V lost 6 bases, and 3 bases had no gene match. The CDR3 loop spans 15 amino acids. As DNA, the CDR3 is TGTGCCAGCAGGCGACAGGGGGCCAACACCGGGGAGCTGTTTTTT. Translating it yields CASRRQGANTGELFF.

Only one count was recorded for this clone. The chain has TRBV5-8 and TRBJ2-1, with 13 bases identical to TRBD2. Trimming removed 4 bases from V and 9 bases from J; junction bases left unmatched: 7. Germline CDR1 and CDR2: SGHTS and YDEGEE. This CDR3 spans 15 amino acids. The DNA for the CDR3 is TGTGCCAGCAGCACGACTAGCGGGGGGTTTCGTGAGCAGTTCTTC. Its protein product is CASSTTSGGFREQFF. The variable domain in full, with the rest retrieved from reference TRBV5-8 and TRBJ2-1, is EAGVTQSPTHLIKTRGQQATLRCSPISGHTSVYWYQQALGLGLQFLLWYDEGEERNRGNFPPRFSGRQFPNYSSELNVNALELEDSALYLCASSTTSGGFREQFFGPGTRLTVL.

The chain links TRBV6-6 to TRBJ1-1, with a tentative D call TRBD1 (5 bases). This CDR3 is built from 14 residues. Germline CDR1 MNHNY, CDR2 SVGAGI (reference sequence). Trimming took 2 bases from V and 7 from J, leaving 14 bases between them. The CDR3 DNA reads as TGTGCCAGCAGTTACGAGGTGGGGCTGAGTGAAGCTTTCTTT. Residues: CASSYEVGLSEAFF.